The T cell receptor beta chain described here comes from a study of regulatory T cells in long-lasting Graves disease. Study conclusions and caveats: Newly diagnosed Graves' patients had higher TCR diversity than persistent ones.

TCR beta libraries were built with iRepertoire HTBI primers and Arm-PCR of CDR3 regions. One entry per CDR3 protein results from TCRdb running MiXCR on the multiplex PCR reads. The sample has 250,000 to 400,000 distinct CDR3 sequences; about 20% are singletons. This clonotype appeared once. Its antigen is not identified. A single base is all that separates this from a far larger clone, so a read error is likely. Indicated time point: newly diagnosed GD, antithyroid drugs for less than 3 months. The authors made the TCR library using RNA they extracted from PBMCs. Graves' disease diagnoses used American Thyroid Association guidelines. V was clipped by 5 bases and J by 10 bases; unmatched bases: 11. Germline CDR1 and CDR2: SGHAT and FQNNGV. CDR3 size: 14 residues.

Sequenced here: peripheral blood mononuclear cells (PBMCs), sampled at new diagnosis, from a patient treated with antithyroid drugs. The rearrangement links TRBV11-2 to TRBJ2-1; 7 bases map to TRBD1. The sequence was obtained from a female donor with Graves disease. The CDR3 spells CASSLGRTGEEQFF. Here the CDR3 DNA reads TGTGCCAGCAGCCTCGGCCGAACAGGGGAAGAGCAGTTCTTC.